This T cell receptor (beta chain) is from a study of blood T cell repertoires in COVID-19. Assay: immunoSEQ multiplex PCR; the TCRdb copy retains only in-frame clones and omits some. This sample carries roughly 250,000 clones, 70% to 90% of them seen once, and the ten largest clones take approximately 4%. Trimming took off 2 bases at V and 2 bases at J, with 13 bases between the two ends. The CDR3 has 16 amino acids. Germline CDR1 is SGDLS and CDR2 is YYNGEE. This sequence joins TRBV9 and TRBJ2-2; weak D call: TRBD2 (5 bases). Material for sequencing was PBMCs or T cells enriched from blood (not recorded which). This sequence originates from a woman in her 30s who had recovered from COVID-19. The CDR3 sequence is CASSVNPGLNTGELFF. The CDR3 DNA is TGTGCCAGCAGCGTGAATCCGGGATTAAACACCGGGGAGCTGTTTTTT.